Presented here are 10 T cell receptor beta chains from one specimen sequenced in a study of blood T cells in healthy people across ages. A second PCR, run for roughly 7 to 11 cycles, used a sample-barcoded 5' primer plus a J-beta primer mix. TCRdb reprocessed the 5' RACE reads with MiXCR, giving one entry per CDR3 protein. The sample carries about 800,000 distinct CDR3 sequences, roughly 25% recorded once. A further study also used this sample, focusing on T cells of mothers and their children.

Sequenced material: blood. All receptors come from a boy younger than 18 in good health.

This clonotype was counted between two and nine times. The rearrangement joins TRBV4-3 to TRBJ2-1; D may match TRBD1 or TRBD2 (6 bases each). Trimming took off 1 base at V and 1 base at J, with 11 bases between the two ends. Germline lookup yields CDR1 LGHNA and CDR2 YSLEER. The CDR3 runs to 16 residues. The chain's CDR3 is CASSQGGGPSYNEQFF. Here the CDR3 DNA reads TGCGCCAGCAGCCAAGGAGGGGGGCCTTCCTACAATGAGCAGTTCTTC.

The gene calls are TRBV4-3 and TRBJ1-1; D ambiguous. Trimming cost V 0 bases and J 5 bases, with 7 bases left between them. The CDR3 is 13 residues long. CDR1 and CDR2 from the germline V gene are LGHNA and YSLEER. Here the CDR3 DNA reads TGCGCCAGCAGCCAAGATCGACGGACTGAAGCTTTCTTT. Amino acids: CASSQDRRTEAFF.

This clonotype was observed a handful of times. The gene calls are TRBV10-2 and TRBJ2-1; tentatively, D is TRBD1 or TRBD2 (5 bases each). CDR1 and CDR2 from the germline V gene are WSHSY and SAAADI. Deletions cut 10 bases from V and 2 bases from J, with 15 bases between. The CDR3 totals 14 residues. CDR3 DNA: TGCGCCACTAACCTGGGGGTCCCCTACAATGAGCAGTTCTTC. This gives the protein CATNLGVPYNEQFF.

This clonotype turned up a few times. V gene TRBV20-1 combines with J gene TRBJ1-3; D unresolved. CDR1 is DFQATT and CDR2 is SNEGSKA in the germline V gene (reference sequence). V lost 0 bases and J lost 2, with 5 bases in between. The CDR3 extends over 13 amino acids. The CDR3 DNA follows: TGCAGTGCTAGAGAAGGGACTGGAAACACCATATATTTT. As protein: CSAREGTGNTIYF.

This clonotype was counted only a few times. The chain is built from TRBV28 and TRBJ2-7; tentatively, D is TRBD1 or TRBD2 (10 bases each). Germline-derived CDR1 and CDR2 are MDHEN and SYDVKM. The CDR3 loop spans 22 amino acids. V was pared by 3 bases and J by 0 bases, with 33 bases between. The CDR3 nucleotides read TGTGCCAGCAGTTTTGGCTATCCGGGACAGGGGAAATCTAGCGGGAGCTCCTACGAGCAGTACTTC. Protein product: CASSFGYPGQGKSSGSSYEQYF.

This clonotype was seen more than once but under ten times. The chain couples TRBV12-3 or TRBV12-4 to TRBJ2-5; no clear D. CDR3 length equals 9 residues. In nucleotides, the CDR3 is TGTGTTTGTATGGAGACCCAGTACTTC. This encodes CVCMETQYF.

This clonotype was found a few times. This chain joins TRBV20-1 and TRBJ2-7; TRBD2 might be the D (6 bases). The germline V gene encodes CDR1 DFQATT and CDR2 SNEGSKA (reference sequence). The V end lost 1 base, the J end lost 1 base, and 8 bases lay between the germline ends. This CDR3 has 13 amino acids. This CDR3 is CSARAGRSYEQYF. The CDR3 DNA sequence: TGCAGTGCTAGAGCGGGGAGGTCCTACGAGCAGTACTTC.

V usage is TRBV6-6 and J usage is TRBJ1-1; 7 nucleotides align to TRBD1. Germline trimming cut 0 bases from V and 6 bases from J; bases unmatched to any gene: 7. In germline, CDR1 is MNHNY, CDR2 SVGAGI (reference sequence). There are 15 residues in the CDR3. CDR3 in DNA: TGTGCCAGCAGTTACTCGGGGGGACAGTTCGCTGAAGCTTTCTTT. As protein: CASSYSGGQFAEAFF.

V and J are TRBV3-1 and TRBJ2-6, with 7 bases fitting TRBD1. Germline CDR1 and CDR2: LGHDT and YNNKEL (reference sequence). Trimming cost V 4 bases and J 0 bases; bases outside gene matches: 9. CDR3 length equals 18 residues. This CDR3 reads CASSLKTGPFSGANVLTF. The CDR3, as DNA: TGTGCCAGCAGCCTGAAGACAGGGCCGTTCTCTGGGGCCAACGTCCTGACTTTC.

In this sample, this clonotype turned up once. The J gene is TRBJ2-7, the V gene TRBV27; D gene unclear. This CDR3 is 13 amino acids long. The V end was cut by 2 bases, the J end by 3 bases, with 8 bases between. The V gene's germline CDR1 is MNHEY and CDR2 SMNVEV (reference sequence). The DNA for the CDR3 is TGTGCCAGCAGTTTAGAGTGGGGCTACGAGCAGTACTTC. Translation gives CASSLEWGYEQYF.